This T cell receptor (beta chain) was found in a study of T cells in Graves' hyperthyroidism and ophthalmopathy (dated by TCRdb to the late 2010s). Study-wide context: Peripheral blood samples were taken at initial diagnosis, before any treatment was given. Prospective prediction of ophthalmopathy was tested in an independent validation cohort consisting of some 18 hyperthyroidism patients and around 16 patients who later progressed to ophthalmopathy. A discovery cohort of about 100 patients, approximately 44 with Graves' ophthalmopathy and roughly 59 with stable Graves' hyperthyroidism, was used to find distinguishing TCR V-J signatures. In over five Graves' hyperthyroidism patients, the study also compared T-cell repertoires from thyroid tissue with T-cell repertoires from blood. Following sampling, methimazole starting at 30 mg daily was given to hyperthyroidism patients, and high-dose intravenous methylprednisolone was given to ophthalmopathy patients. The paper describes TCR Vbeta CDR3 sequencing of 135 peripheral blood samples, made up of some 40 ophthalmopathy patients, 70 to 80 hyperthyroidism patients and approximately 17 progressor patients. The approximately 90 discovery patients were divided at random into training and test sets in a 7:3 ratio. Beyond this particular receptor, the publication reports: Most expanded thyroid clonotypes (frequency above 0.001) were also detected in blood, a finding suggesting that blood repertoires may reflect thyroid immune responses. In validation, the model predicted progression to ophthalmopathy a median of roughly 6.5 months before onset, with around 70% sensitivity and 72.22% specificity. In cross-validation, a model built on a 13 V-J signature told ophthalmopathy apart from stable hyperthyroidism with less than 90% sensitivity and about 81% specificity, and in testing the same model reached 80%/75%. No statistical method was used to fix the sample size in advance, and group allocation was not hidden from the investigators.

Inclusive of the bounding cysteine and phenylalanine, the CDR3 is 17 residues long. The retained sequence is limited to the CDR3, 51 bases, with the frame set at the first base. The germline V gene specifies MNHNS as CDR1 and SASEGT as CDR2. V is shortened by 2 bases, J by 1 base, and the region joining them spans 15 bases. The TCR beta CDR3 regions were amplified from RNA transcripts. The TCR CDR3 was subjected to a first round of RT-PCR using the HTBI primer set and the Qiagen OneStep RT-PCR kit. Libraries were constructed in a second round of multiplex PCR, after which size selection and purification were carried out. Paired-end sequencing of the libraries was performed with 100 bp reads on an Illumina HiSeq2000. On the study's bioinformatics: SOAPnuke was used to process the raw data, throwing out any read that contained adapters or uncalled bases, had a mean Phred below 15, or lacked an exact constant-primer or identifier match. COPE v1.2.5 was used to merge high-quality paired reads, and clonotypes were defined as unique nucleotide sequences. MiTCR v1.1 was used to align clonotypes to the IMGT TRBV, TRBD and TRBJ reference segments. The analysis included only V-J combinations with a frequency above 0.0001, which together covered approximately 99% of the repertoires. A TCS score was defined as the ratio of F50 (clonal expansion) to E x V (chaos), with BLOSUM62-based TCRdist applied between CDR3 peptides within each V-J. Welch's t-statistics and random forest reduced 514 V-J features to around 14, which were used in a naive Bayes classifier (R e1071). The public reads were reprocessed in TCRdb via fastp at Q25 and MiXCR, keeping in-frame beta chains. CDR3 protein sequences are deduplicated, and each keeps its most common genes and DNA. The authors' filters were not applied to this entry. Here the sample has fewer than 350,000 distinct CDR3 sequences; 21% occur a single time. In total, the top ten clones hold about 50% of the sample.

This clonotype showed up just a few times. Its antigen specificity is not known. No quality values exist for individual bases; no much larger clone is one base distant. Graves' hyperthyroidism was defined as stable when no progression to ophthalmopathy occurred over 18 months of follow-up. Hyperthyroidism patients were newly diagnosed, with disease duration under 2 months, and aged 18 to 65 years. Any patient with an uncontrolled infection, another autoimmune disease, pregnancy or lactation was excluded. Diagnoses were based on clinical symptoms, serum thyroxine and TRAb, thyroid ultrasound and orbital computed tomography. Ficoll-Paque density gradient centrifugation was used to isolate PBMCs from about 10 ml of fresh peripheral blood. Total RNA was extracted with Trizol reagent, and quality was checked on an Agilent 2100 Bioanalyzer.

The sequence links TRBV6-1 to TRBJ2-4, with the D call perhaps TRBD1 or TRBD2, as 6 bases match in each case. The clonotype originates from a woman aged 45 to 65 with Graves' hyperthyroidism. Sequenced input: blood. The nucleotide sequence is given as TGTGCCAGCAGTGAAAGGGTGGGGGCGGGGGCCAAAAACATTCAGTACTTC. Its protein reads: CASSERVGAGAKNIQYF.